The 28 T cell receptor beta chains given below trace back to one sample, sequenced in a study of T cells in localized non-small cell lung cancer. TCRdb's copy holds only in-frame clones and misses some; the assay was immunoSEQ multiplex PCR. The table has around 41,000 clones, around nine tenths seen once; the top ten hold roughly 2.5%. The source was peripheral blood, collected before any cancer treatment. These receptor sequences come from a female donor at least 60 years old with stage I squamous cell lung carcinoma.

This clone was counted between two and nine times. The V gene is TRBV15, the J gene TRBJ2-7; the match to TRBD2 covers 10 bases. After removal of 7 bases from V and 6 bases from J, the junction contained 15 bases not matched to a gene. This CDR3 contains 16 residues. CDR1 is LNHNV, CDR2 YYDKDF, per germline (reference sequence). CDR3 DNA: TGTGCCACCAAACTGGGGACCCTAGCGGGAGCTGGCGAGCAGTACTTC. Translated, it gives CATKLGTLAGAGEQYF. Full variable domain (outside the CDR3, taken from reference TRBV15 and TRBJ2-7): DAMVIQNPRYQVTQFGKPVTLSCSQTLNHNVMYWYQQKSSQAPKLLFHYYDKDFNNEADTPDNFQSRRPNTSFCFLDIRSPGLGDTAMYLCATKLGTLAGAGEQYFGPGTRLTVT.

The chain employs TRBV30 and TRBJ2-1; D uncertain. V was trimmed by 0 bases and J by 8 bases, leaving 11 bases between them. The CDR3 is 13 amino acids. Per germline, CDR1 GTSNPN and CDR2 SVGIG (reference sequence). CDR3 bases: TGTGCCTGGAGTGTAGGCTTGGGTTATGAGCAGTTCTTC. This gives the protein CAWSVGLGYEQFF.

This clone appeared a single time. The chain couples TRBV9 to TRBJ1-5, with D hard to call. The CDR3 covers 14 residues. Trimming removed 3 bases from V and 1 base from J, with 8 bases in between. Germline V gene lookup returns CDR1 SGDLS and CDR2 YYNGEE. For the CDR3, the DNA is TGTGCCAGCAGCGCCACATGGAGCAATCAGCCCCAGCATTTT. Translated: CASSATWSNQPQHF. The entire variable domain, with the rest obtained from reference TRBV9 and TRBJ1-5, is as follows: DSGVTQTPKHLITATGQRVTLRCSPRSGDLSVYWYQQSLDQGLQFLIQYYNGEERAKGNILERFSAQQFPDLHSELNLSSLELGDSALYFCASSATWSNQPQHFGDGTRLSIL.

The chain employs TRBV5-1 and TRBJ2-3, with TRBD1 matching over 9 bases. The CDR3 is made up of 15 amino acids. Germline CDR1 and CDR2: SGHRS and YFSETQ. Trimming at V came to 0 bases and at J to 3 bases, leaving 2 bases not matched to a gene. This chain's CDR3 is CASSLAGQGTDTQYF. The DNA for the CDR3 is TGCGCCAGCAGCTTGGCTGGACAGGGGACAGATACGCAGTATTTT.

The chain has TRBV4-1 and TRBJ2-2; 11 bases align to TRBD2. CDR3 length: 18 residues. Losses at the gene ends were 0 bases for V and 5 bases for J; bases not matched to a gene: 8. CDR1 MGHRA and CDR2 YSYEKL come from the germline V gene. The CDR3, as DNA: TGCGCCAGCAGCCAAGATCGGGGACTAGCGGAGGGGACCGGGGAGCTGTTTTTT. Its protein is CASSQDRGLAEGTGELFF.

The chain combines TRBV5-1 with TRBJ2-5, with D perhaps TRBD1 (6 bases). The V end was cut by 7 bases, the J end by 3 bases, with 10 bases between. The CDR3 is 12 residues long. Germline CDR1 is SGHRS and CDR2 is YFSETQ. The DNA for the CDR3 is TGCGCCAGCTCGCCAGGGGAAGAGACCCAGTACTTC. Translation: CASSPGEETQYF.

The rearrangement links TRBV19 to TRBJ2-3, with 11 bases fitting TRBD2. V trimming: 5 bases; J trimming: 7 bases; junction bases outside the gene matches: 5. Germline loops: CDR1 LNHDA, CDR2 SQIVND (reference sequence). The CDR3 sequence is 14 residues long. This chain's CDR3 is CASSRSGRANTQYF. The CDR3 region has the DNA TGTGCCAGTAGTCGTAGCGGGAGGGCCAATACGCAGTATTTT.

Points on this clone: Other DNA sequences in this sample translate to the same CDR3. The chain employs TRBV20-1 and TRBJ1-1; D unresolved. Germline loops: CDR1 DFQATT, CDR2 SNEGSKA (reference sequence). The CDR3 consists of 11 residues. V gave up 4 bases and J gave up 1 base, with 4 bases separating them. The CDR3 region is CSATGNTEAFF. The DNA for the CDR3 is TGCAGTGCTACAGGGAACACTGAAGCTTTCTTT.

V and J are TRBV27 and TRBJ2-7; D might be TRBD1 (5 bases). The CDR3 length is 13 residues. V lost 3 bases and J 2 bases, leaving 8 bases between the germline ends. Germline values: CDR1 MNHEY, CDR2 SMNVEV (reference sequence). The CDR3 sequence is CASSLDNAYEQYF. The CDR3 DNA reads as TGTGCCAGCAGTTTGGACAATGCCTACGAGCAGTACTTC.

The chain carries TRBV11-2 and TRBJ2-1; 7 bases map to TRBD2. Germline-derived CDR1 and CDR2 are SGHAT and FQNNGV. V was pared by 4 bases and J by 3 bases, with 12 bases of the junction left unmatched. The CDR3 spans 17 residues. In nucleotides, the CDR3 is TGTGCCAGCAGCTCATATGACGGGAGGACGTACTACAATGAGCAGTTCTTC. Translating gives CASSSYDGRTYYNEQFF.

This clone qualifies as medium-sized. The CDR3 DNA is TGTGCCAGTAGTATAGACAGGGTTGGGAGTCTGGGGCAGTTCTTC. This sequence encodes CASSIDRVGSLGQFF. The genes are TRBV19 and TRBJ2-1, with D perhaps matching TRBD1 or TRBD2 (5 bases each). The V and J ends lost 0 bases and 12 bases respectively, with 18 bases between them. In germline, CDR1 is LNHDA, CDR2 SQIVND (reference sequence). CDR3 length: 15 amino acids.

This chain connects TRBV7-2 to TRBJ2-5; TRBD1 matches 11 bases. The germline V gene encodes CDR1 SGHTA and CDR2 FQGNSA. The length of the CDR3 is 16 residues. J gave up 5 bases and V 0 bases, and 5 bases lay outside the gene matches. The DNA of the CDR3 is TGTGCCAGCAGCTTAGCCGGACAGGGGGCGCGGGAGACCCAGTACTTC. Residues: CASSLAGQGARETQYF.

CDR3 protein: CASSKWELNGYTF. CDR3 nucleotides: TGTGCCAGTAGTAAGTGGGAACTTAACGGCTACACCTTC. The V call is TRBV19, the J call TRBJ1-2; the D is unclear. Trimming stripped 4 bases from V and 8 bases from J, with 14 bases between. CDR1 is LNHDA and CDR2 is SQIVND in the germline V gene (reference sequence). CDR3 length: 13 amino acids.

The chain has TRBV30 and TRBJ2-5, with D hard to call. CDR3 length: 14 amino acids. The ends were cut back, 3 bases at V and 5 bases at J, with 16 bases in the middle. Per germline, CDR1 GTSNPN and CDR2 SVGIG (reference sequence). The CDR3 reads CAWRGFRPAETQYF. In DNA, the CDR3 is TGTGCCTGGAGAGGTTTCCGTCCGGCGGAGACCCAGTACTTC.

The V call is TRBV9, the J call TRBJ2-2; no definite D call. The V end was cut by 3 bases, the J end by 1 base, with 7 bases between. The germline CDR1 and CDR2 sequences are SGDLS and YYNGEE. The CDR3 sequence is 14 residues long. The CDR3 sequence: CASSGWGNTGELFF. Here the CDR3 DNA reads TGTGCCAGCAGCGGGTGGGGGAACACCGGGGAGCTGTTTTTT. Full variable domain (missing parts from reference TRBV9 and TRBJ2-2): DSGVTQTPKHLITATGQRVTLRCSPRSGDLSVYWYQQSLDQGLQFLIQYYNGEERAKGNILERFSAQQFPDLHSELNLSSLELGDSALYFCASSGWGNTGELFFGEGSRLTVL.

J is TRBJ2-5 and V is TRBV7-2; D unclear. The germline V gene encodes CDR1 SGHTA and CDR2 FQGNSA. The CDR3 extends over 15 amino acids. Trimming shortened V by 7 bases and J by 1 base, and 16 bases separated the two germline ends. This chain's CDR3 is CASTLSGILQETQYF. The CDR3 DNA reads as TGTGCCAGCACCCTAAGTGGGATACTCCAAGAGACCCAGTACTTC.

The V call is TRBV7-9, the J call TRBJ1-1; 7 bases are a match to TRBD1. The CDR3 length is 14 residues. Trimming at V came to 3 bases and at J to 7 bases, leaving 8 bases not matched to a gene. Germline CDR1 reads SEHNR; CDR2 reads FQNEAQ (reference sequence). The CDR3 region has the DNA TGTGCCAGCAGCTTTGGAGGGGGCGTCGATGAAGCTTTCTTT. Residues: CASSFGGGVDEAFF.

The J gene is TRBJ2-7, the V gene TRBV10-2; TRBD1 might be the D (6 bases). V was cut by 6 bases and J by 5 bases, with 17 bases left in between. Germline V lookup: CDR1 WSHSY, CDR2 SAAADI. There are 14 residues in the CDR3. CDR3 DNA sequence: TGCGCCAGCAGAGCGACCGGGACATCGCACGAGCAGTACTTC. It specifies CASRATGTSHEQYF.

V is TRBV27 and J is TRBJ1-2; 11 bases fit TRBD1. J gave up 6 bases and V 4 bases, and 4 bases lay outside the gene matches. CDR3 size: 14 residues. Germline lookup yields CDR1 MNHEY and CDR2 SMNVEV (reference sequence). The CDR3 spells CASSWGGQGDGYTF. The CDR3 nucleotides read TGTGCCAGCAGTTGGGGGGGACAGGGGGATGGCTACACCTTC.

This chain joins TRBV12-5 and TRBJ2-7; D is undetermined. This CDR3 has 13 amino acids. CDR1 is LGHNT, CDR2 FRNRAP, per germline. V lost 6 bases to trimming and J lost 0 bases, with 9 bases between them. The CDR3 reads CASGGPSSYEQYF. The CDR3, as DNA: TGTGCTAGTGGCGGACCGTCCTCCTACGAGCAGTACTTC.

The J gene is TRBJ2-7, the V gene TRBV7-2; TRBD2 agrees at 7 bases. The germline gives CDR1 SGHTA, CDR2 FQGNSA. The CDR3 spans 15 residues. V trimming: 3 bases; J trimming: 6 bases; junction bases outside the gene matches: 11. This CDR3 reads CASSLGGSRAGEQYF. Here the CDR3 DNA reads TGTGCCAGCAGCTTGGGCGGGAGTAGGGCGGGCGAGCAGTACTTC.

A note on this clone: A far larger clone differs by one base, so this is likely a read error. This chain uses TRBV7-2 with TRBJ2-3; D remains unclear. CDR1 and CDR2 (germline): SGHTA, FQGNSA. The CDR3 is made up of 12 amino acids. The V and J ends lost 5 bases and 4 bases respectively, with 7 bases between them. CDR3 sequence reads: CASSQESDTQYF. CDR3 nucleotide sequence: TGTGCCAGCAGCCAAGAGTCAGATACGCAGTATTTT.

This clone has only one observation. This CDR3 is CASSLFRDRGANQPQHF. In DNA form, the CDR3 reads TGTGCCAGCAGCTTATTCCGCGACAGGGGGGCTAATCAGCCCCAGCATTTT. The rearrangement joins TRBV7-2 to TRBJ1-5; 9 bases fit TRBD1. The V segment lost 2 bases and the J segment 4 bases; nucleotides outside the gene matches: 9. Germline V gene sequence: CDR1 SGHTA, CDR2 FQGNSA. The CDR3 sequence is 17 residues long.

The V and J genes are TRBV4-1 and TRBJ2-7, with D uncertain. The germline V and J ends were trimmed by 0 bases and 2 bases, with 11 bases remaining between them. CDR1 MGHRA and CDR2 YSYEKL come from the germline V gene. This CDR3 comprises 15 residues. Here the CDR3 DNA reads TGCGCCAGCAGCCAAGACGACTCCCTTACCTACGAGCAGTACTTC. Residues: CASSQDDSLTYEQYF.

This clone appeared a few times. This chain's CDR3 is CASSYGINYGYTF. The CDR3 nucleotides are TGTGCCAGCAGTTACGGGATTAACTATGGCTACACCTTC. V usage is TRBV6-5 and J usage is TRBJ1-2; D unresolved. Germline assignment: CDR1 MNHEY and CDR2 SVGAGI. Trimming took off 2 bases at V and 1 base at J, with 5 bases between the two ends. CDR3 length equals 13 residues.

The V and J genes are TRBV19 and TRBJ1-4, with a possible D match to TRBD1 (6 bases). Germline-derived CDR1 and CDR2 are LNHDA and SQIVND (reference sequence). Trimming left V 5 bases short and J 8 bases short, with 12 bases between. CDR3 size: 13 residues. CDR3 sequence: CASSSTGMEKLFF. CDR3 DNA: TGTGCCAGTAGTTCTACAGGGATGGAAAAACTGTTTTTT.

This chain connects TRBV30 to TRBJ1-2; D is possibly TRBD1 (5 bases). V lost 2 bases and J lost 4, with 11 bases in between. From germline, CDR1 is GTSNPN and CDR2 SVGIG (reference sequence). The CDR3 has 13 residues. The CDR3 sequence: CAWSLQDFYGYTF. The CDR3 DNA reads TGTGCCTGGAGTCTACAGGATTTCTATGGCTACACCTTC.

This chain links TRBV9 with TRBJ2-1, with a weak D call TRBD2 (6 bases). Germline V gives CDR1 SGDLS, CDR2 YYNGEE. Trimming removed 0 bases at V and 6 bases at J, with 19 bases between. There are 17 residues in the CDR3. CDR3 sequence reads: CASSVDPGLWRVNEQFF. CDR3 nucleotides: TGTGCCAGCAGCGTAGACCCAGGGTTATGGAGGGTCAATGAGCAGTTCTTC.